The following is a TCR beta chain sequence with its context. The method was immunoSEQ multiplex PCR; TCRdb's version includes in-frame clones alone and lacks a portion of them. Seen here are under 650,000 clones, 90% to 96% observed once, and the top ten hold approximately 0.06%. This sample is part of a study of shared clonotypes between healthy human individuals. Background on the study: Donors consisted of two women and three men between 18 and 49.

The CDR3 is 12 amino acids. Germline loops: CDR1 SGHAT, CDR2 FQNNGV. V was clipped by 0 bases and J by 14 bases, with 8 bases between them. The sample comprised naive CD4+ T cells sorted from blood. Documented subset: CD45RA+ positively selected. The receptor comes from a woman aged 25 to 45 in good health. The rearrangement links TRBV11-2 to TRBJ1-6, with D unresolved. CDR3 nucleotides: TGTGCCAGCAGCTTAGATGTCGGTACCCTCCACTTT. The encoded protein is CASSLDVGTLHF.